These 8 T cell receptor beta chains share one sample of origin, sequenced in a study of identical twins. TCRdb used MiXCR to reprocess the 5' RACE reads, holding one entry per CDR3 protein. The sample holds about 280,000 distinct CDR3 sequences, under 9.5% seen once. These same records also appear under a second study, on yellow fever vaccine responses in identical twins.

The specimen was memory (CD45RO+) T cells sorted from blood. The receptors here all came from a young woman in good health.

This clonotype was counted many times. The J gene is TRBJ2-5, the V gene TRBV25-1, with 14 bases matching TRBD2. Trimming removed 6 bases from V and 4 bases from J; junction bases left unmatched: 10. Germline CDR1 is MGHDK and CDR2 is SYGVNS. The CDR3 spans 17 residues. DNA of the CDR3: TGTGCCAGCAGGCCCGGACTAGCGGGGGGAGTTTCAGAGACCCAGTACTTC. This sequence encodes CASRPGLAGGVSETQYF.

The sample holds a few counts of this clonotype. V gene TRBV5-1 combines with J gene TRBJ2-1; TRBD2 agrees at 7 bases. The CDR3 spans 15 residues. Germline V gene lookup returns CDR1 SGHRS and CDR2 YFSETQ. V dropped 5 bases and J dropped 4; count of bases not matched to a gene: 9. The CDR3 region has the DNA TGCGCCAGCAGTATAGGTAGCGGGCCGTACAATGAGCAGTTCTTC. Its protein is CASSIGSGPYNEQFF.

The V gene is TRBV6-1, the J gene TRBJ2-1; D gene uncertain. In germline, CDR1 is MNHNS, CDR2 SASEGT. This CDR3 is built from 14 residues. V was clipped by 7 bases and J by 9 bases, with 19 bases between them. The CDR3 here is CASTNGWEDGEQFF. In DNA, the CDR3 is TGTGCCAGCACTAACGGGTGGGAAGACGGTGAGCAGTTCTTC.

The chain employs TRBV7-9 and TRBJ2-5; 10 positions match TRBD2. The CDR3 runs to 16 residues. Germline lookup yields CDR1 SEHNR and CDR2 FQNEAQ (reference sequence). J was trimmed by 7 bases and V by 5 bases; bases with no gene match: 13. CDR3 region: CASSHGLAAPPGTQYF. In nucleotides, the CDR3 is TGTGCCAGCAGCCACGGACTAGCGGCCCCACCGGGGACCCAGTACTTC.

This clonotype was counted many times. The chain links TRBV6-5 to TRBJ2-5; TRBD1 matches at 10 bases. The V segment lost 0 bases and the J segment 5 bases; nucleotides outside the gene matches: 6. The CDR3 loop spans 16 amino acids. The germline V gene encodes CDR1 MNHEY and CDR2 SVGAGI. The CDR3 DNA sequence: TGTGCCAGCAGTTACTCCCGGACAGGGGGACAGGAGACCCAGTACTTC. Translated: CASSYSRTGGQETQYF.

The J gene is TRBJ2-4, the V gene TRBV7-9; D is uncertain. The CDR3 runs 16 residues. V was shortened by 1 base and J by 0 bases, with 10 bases between the two germline ends. CDR1 is SEHNR, CDR2 FQNEAQ, per germline (reference sequence). The CDR3 loop reads CASSLGGSGAKNIQYF. For the CDR3, the DNA is TGTGCCAGCAGCTTAGGGGGATCGGGAGCCAAAAACATTCAGTACTTC.

This clonotype appeared many times. The rearrangement uses TRBV3-1 and TRBJ2-2; TRBD2 matches 7 bases. Germline V gene sequence: CDR1 LGHDT, CDR2 YNNKEL (reference sequence). The CDR3 contains 17 residues. V shed 4 bases and J 3 bases; nucleotides not matched to a gene: 11. CDR3 nucleotides: TGTGCCAGCAGCCCTCGTGCCCTAGCGGCTTACACCGGGGAGCTGTTTTTT. Protein: CASSPRALAAYTGELFF.

This clonotype has a handful of counts. This sequence joins TRBV7-2 and TRBJ1-1; D perhaps matches TRBD1 (5 bases). The V end lost 3 bases, the J end lost 10 bases, and 12 bases lay between the germline ends. This CDR3 spans 12 amino acids. Per germline, CDR1 SGHTA and CDR2 FQGNSA. CDR3 amino acids: CASSLGRQVAFF. CDR3 DNA sequence: TGTGCCAGCAGCTTGGGGCGCCAGGTAGCTTTCTTT.